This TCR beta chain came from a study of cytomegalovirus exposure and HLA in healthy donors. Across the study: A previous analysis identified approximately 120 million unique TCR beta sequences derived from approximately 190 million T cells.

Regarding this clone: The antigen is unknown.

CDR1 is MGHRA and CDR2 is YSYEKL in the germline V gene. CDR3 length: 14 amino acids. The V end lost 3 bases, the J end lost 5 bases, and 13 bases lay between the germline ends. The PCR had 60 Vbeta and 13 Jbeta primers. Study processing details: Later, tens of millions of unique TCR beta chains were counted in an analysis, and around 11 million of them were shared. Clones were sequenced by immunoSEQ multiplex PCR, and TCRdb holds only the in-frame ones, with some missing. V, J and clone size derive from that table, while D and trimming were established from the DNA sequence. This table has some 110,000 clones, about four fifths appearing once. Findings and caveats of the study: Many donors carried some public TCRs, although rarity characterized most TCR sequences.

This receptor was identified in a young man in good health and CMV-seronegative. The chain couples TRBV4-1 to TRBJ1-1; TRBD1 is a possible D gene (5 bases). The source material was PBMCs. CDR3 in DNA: TGCGCCAGCAGCCAGACGGGGGGGGGTACTGAAGCTTTCTTT. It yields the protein CASSQTGGGTEAFF.